This TCR beta chain was observed in a study of shared clonotypes between healthy human individuals. Sequencing used immunoSEQ multiplex PCR; TCRdb keeps in-frame clones, though not all of them. In the table there are millions of clones, approximately 94% of which are singletons. On this clone: Other DNA sequences within the sample encode an identical CDR3.

The junction had 6 bases not matched to a gene; V was cut back by 3 bases and J by 5 bases. CDR1 and CDR2 from the germline V gene are LNHNV and YYDKDF (reference sequence). This CDR3 spans 15 amino acids. The sequence derives from a man aged 18 to 30 in good health. The source material was naive CD4+ T cells sorted from blood. Regarding subset: CD45RA+ positively selected. The V gene is TRBV15, the J gene TRBJ1-4; TRBD1 matches 7 bases. The CDR3 nucleotides read TGTGCCACCAGCAGGGCGGGACAGAAAAATGAAAAACTGTTTTTT. Amino acid sequence: CATSRAGQKNEKLFF.